Each of the 5 T cell receptor beta chains below was sequenced from the same sample in a study of blood T cell repertoires in COVID-19. Only in-frame clones appear in the TCRdb table, and some are missing; sequencing was by immunoSEQ multiplex PCR. The repertoire consists of approximately 290,000 clones, with 90% occurring once and the leading ten covering around 4.5%. The sample consisted of PBMCs or T cells enriched from blood (not recorded which). These receptors all stem from a woman aged 18-30 years with acute COVID-19.

The gene calls are TRBV6-1 and TRBJ1-2; TRBD1 is a possible D gene (5 bases). Trimming stripped 3 bases from V and 2 bases from J, with 13 bases between. The V gene's germline CDR1 is MNHNS and CDR2 SASEGT. There are 15 residues in the CDR3. CDR3 protein: CASSELWTTNYGYTF. As DNA, the CDR3 is TGTGCCAGCAGTGAGTTGTGGACAACGAACTATGGCTACACCTTC.

This sequence joins TRBV28 and TRBJ1-5; tentative D call: TRBD1 (6 bases). Germline-derived CDR1 and CDR2 are MDHEN and SYDVKM. V was cut by 2 bases and J by 0 bases, with 14 bases left in between. This CDR3 contains 17 residues. CDR3 DNA: TGTGCCAGCAGTTTAGATAGGGGGTCCGATAGCAATCAGCCCCAGCATTTT. Its translation: CASSLDRGSDSNQPQHF.

The chain couples TRBV10-3 to TRBJ1-5; TRBD1 agrees at 7 bases. CDR1 and CDR2 (germline): ENHRY, SYGVKD. CDR3 length equals 12 residues. J lost 5 bases, V lost 6 bases, and 1 base had no gene match. CDR3 sequence (DNA): TGTGCCATCAGCGGGACAGATCAGCCCCAGCATTTT. It yields the protein CAISGTDQPQHF.

V usage is TRBV27 and J usage is TRBJ2-4, with 7 bases that match TRBD1. The CDR3 covers 16 residues. CDR1 is MNHEY, CDR2 SMNVEV, per germline (reference sequence). V gave up 0 bases and J gave up 4 bases; unmatched junction bases: 6. The CDR3 is CASSLSAQGWKNIQYF. CDR3 bases: TGTGCCAGCAGTTTATCCGCACAGGGGTGGAAAAACATTCAGTACTTC.

This sequence joins TRBV7-2 and TRBJ2-1, with 7 nucleotides matching TRBD1. The CDR3 runs to 15 residues. The V gene end was trimmed by 2 bases and the J gene end by 5 bases; junction bases not matched to a gene: 6. Per the germline V gene, CDR1 is SGHTA and CDR2 is FQGNSA. The DNA of the CDR3 is TGTGCCAGCAGCTTACAACTAGGGGGCCACAATGAGCAGTTCTTC. Its translation is CASSLQLGGHNEQFF.